This TCR beta chain comes out of a study of blood T cell repertoires in COVID-19 (TCRdb year 2020). Regarding the study in general: Samples from collaborators originated in the United States, Italy and Spain and spanned both the acute and convalescent phases of COVID-19. The repertoires were made available in a free public database intended to serve as a resource for research on the immune response to SARS-CoV-2. Sample metadata almost always included a de-identified subject ID, COVID-19 status, age in years and sex. The samples were drawn from the first 160 participants of the ongoing ImmuneRACE study and from more than 1,000 subjects provided by 6 global collaborators. The dataset comprised deeply sampled blood TCRbeta repertoires from subjects exposed to, actively infected with, or recovered from COVID-19. The prospective study material was composed of cDNA or gDNA derived from T cells, B-cell-depleted T cells, or PBMCs. Where available, HLA class I and class II types were taken from metadata supplied by the sample provider and were not determined by assay-based typing. Study-wide findings and limitations: The amount of clinical and demographic metadata varied by source and participant and was provided uncurated.

In the prospective study, participants were 18 to 89 years old, resided in approximately 22 geographic areas of the United States, and were enrolled through a virtual design. In the prospective study, participants were assigned to cohorts based on the clinical history participants reported in a screening survey and a study questionnaire. ImmuneRACE Cohort 3 recovered participants were defined by two consecutive negative NP/OP PCR tests, healthcare professional clearance, or symptom resolution. In the prospective study, mobile phlebotomists collected whole blood, serum and a nasopharyngeal or oropharyngeal swab from each participant. Prospective study participants could optionally give additional blood draws and questionnaires over an approximately 2-month period. Blood samples from the prospective study were shipped frozen or at room temperature prior to DNA extraction. The CDR3 sequence holds 14 residues, the cysteine and phenylalanine included. CDR3 DNA only is kept here, 42 bases in frame from base 1. CDR1 SEHNR and CDR2 FQNEAQ were looked up in the germline V gene (reference sequence). V loses 4 bases of germline sequence and J loses 8 bases, and the interval between the two ends is 14 bases.

The immunoSEQ Assay, a bias-controlled multiplex PCR, was used to amplify TCRbeta CDR3 regions from genomic DNA. Processing in the source paper ran as follows. The number of nucleated cells in each sample was estimated from the amplification of reference gene primers within the assay. To quantify the absolute abundance of each unique TCRbeta CDR3 rearrangement, sequence reads were collapsed and filtered. Productive Simpson clonality was computed per sample as the square root of Simpson's diversity index over productive rearrangements. TCRdb's version of the immuneACCESS table is confined to in-frame rearrangements and falls short of the full clone set. An unresolved V gene accounts for under half of the shortfall where checked; the remainder is of unknown origin. Clonal size and the V and J genes are those of that table, whereas D and trimming came from the DNA. For this sample the table gives fewer than 250,000 clones, of which nearly 90% were detected only once. The top ten constitute 10% to 12% of the sample.

Of note for this clone: Its specific antigen is unknown. No base-level quality is on record; no much larger clone is a single base apart.

Material for sequencing was PBMCs or T cells enriched from blood (not recorded which). This clonotype was sampled from a man aged 25 to 45 who had recovered from COVID-19. The chain couples TRBV7-9 to TRBJ1-4, with no confidently assigned D gene. The DNA is as follows: TGTGCCAGCAGCTCCGCTCGCGGGGTGGAAAAACTGTTTTTT. Its coded protein is CASSSARGVEKLFF. With the rest looked up from the reference TRBV7-9 and TRBJ1-4 genes rather than sequenced, the full variable domain is DTGVSQNPRHKITKRGQNVTFRCDPISEHNRLYWYRQTLGQGPEFLTYFQNEAQLEKSRLLSDRFSAERPKGSFSTLEIQRTEQGDSAMYLCASSSARGVEKLFFGSGTQLSVL.